This entry lists 15 T cell receptor beta chains sequenced from one sample in a study of shared clonotypes between healthy human individuals. Sequenced by immunoSEQ multiplex PCR; TCRdb stores in-frame clones only, minus some. The repertoire holds roughly 2.5 million clones, with roughly nine tenths as singletons. Sequenced material: naive CD4+ T cells sorted from blood. As to subset: CD45RA+ positively selected. The receptor source for this set is a young man in good health.

To note about this clone: The sample contains more than one DNA sequence encoding this CDR3. This chain links TRBV6-5 with TRBJ2-7; 10 bases match TRBD1. Germline V lookup: CDR1 MNHEY, CDR2 SVGAGI. The V gene end was trimmed by 9 bases and the J gene end by 1 base; junction bases not matched to a gene: 3. The CDR3 consists of 13 residues. The CDR3 coding sequence is TGTGCCAGTAGGACAGGGGGTTCCTACGAGCAGTACTTC. It specifies CASRTGGSYEQYF.

The chain recombines TRBV7-6 with TRBJ2-2; D gene uncertain. CDR3 length: 11 residues. Per the germline V gene, CDR1 is SGHVS and CDR2 is FNYEAQ. V was clipped by 7 bases and J by 6 bases, with 6 bases between them. The CDR3 loop reads CASTPSGELFF. CDR3 nucleotide sequence: TGTGCCAGCACCCCCTCCGGGGAGCTGTTTTTT.

The V call is TRBV5-4, the J call TRBJ1-1, with D possibly matching TRBD1 (5 bases). CDR3 length: 12 amino acids. Trimming stripped 0 bases from V and 7 bases from J, with 7 bases between. Germline loops: CDR1 SGHNT, CDR2 YYREEE (reference sequence). This CDR3 reads CASSLGDGEAFF. In DNA form, the CDR3 reads TGTGCCAGCAGCTTGGGGGACGGTGAAGCTTTCTTT.

This clone came up once. This chain uses TRBV5-5 with TRBJ1-6, with D tentatively TRBD1 (5 bases). Germline values: CDR1 SGHKS, CDR2 YYEKEE (reference sequence). Trimming removed 0 bases at V and 7 bases at J, with 11 bases between. CDR3 size: 15 residues. The CDR3: CASSLESWGNSPLHF. In DNA, the CDR3 is TGTGCCAGCAGCTTGGAGTCCTGGGGGAATTCACCCCTCCACTTT.

CDR3 bases: TGCGCCAGCAGCGGACAGGGGGCGAATCTTGCTTTCTTT. Translating it yields CASSGQGANLAFF. The J gene is TRBJ1-1, the V gene TRBV10-2, with TRBD1 matching 11 bases. V shed 6 bases and J 11 bases; nucleotides not matched to a gene: 8. CDR1 is WSHSY, CDR2 SAAADI, per germline. The length of the CDR3 is 13 residues.

The V and J genes are TRBV9 and TRBJ2-3, with D possibly TRBD1 on 8 matching bases. Germline loops: CDR1 SGDLS, CDR2 YYNGEE. The V end was cut by 0 bases, the J end by 1 base, with 15 bases between. The CDR3 extends over 17 amino acids. CDR3 coding DNA: TGTGCCAGCAGCGTAGCCCCTACAGGGGGGGGCACAGATACGCAGTATTTT. This sequence encodes CASSVAPTGGGTDTQYF.

The chain links TRBV11-1 to TRBJ2-3, with 7 bases lining up with TRBD2. The CDR3 is 15 amino acids. Germline V lookup: CDR1 SGHAT, CDR2 FQDESV (reference sequence). J gave up 8 bases and V 6 bases, and 14 bases lay outside the gene matches. The CDR3 bases are TGTGCCAGCAGGGGAGGGTACCCGCCGGGAGGTACGCAGTATTTT. Its protein product is CASRGGYPPGGTQYF.

The genes are TRBV7-3 and TRBJ2-7, with 12 bases matching TRBD1. V gave up 5 bases and J gave up 4 bases; unmatched junction bases: 9. This CDR3 is 16 amino acids long. Germline CDR1 SGHTA, CDR2 FQGTGA. CDR3: CASSLAGTGGYYEQYF. Written as DNA, the CDR3 is TGTGCCAGCAGCCTCGCCGGGACAGGGGGCTATTACGAGCAGTACTTC. Variable domain in full (rest from reference TRBV7-3 and TRBJ2-7): GAGVSQTPSNKVTEKGKYVELRCDPISGHTALYWYRQSLGQGPEFLIYFQGTGAADDSGLPNDRFFAVRPEGSVSTLKIQRTERGDSAVYLCASSLAGTGGYYEQYFGPGTRLTVT.

The chain combines TRBV21-1 with TRBJ1-1. TRBV21-1 is labeled a pseudogene. The CDR3 runs to 16 residues. CDR3 sequence reads: CASSKGTGQENTEAFF. CDR3 in DNA: TGTGCCAGCAGCAAAGGAACCGGGCAGGAGAACACTGAAGCTTTCTTT.

The J gene is TRBJ2-2, the V gene TRBV5-4; 9 nucleotides align to TRBD1. J was trimmed by 0 bases and V by 7 bases; bases with no gene match: 16. CDR1 and CDR2 (germline): SGHNT, YYREEE (reference sequence). The CDR3 spans 19 residues. The CDR3 sequence is CASPGPGQGPSSNTGELFF. The CDR3 DNA is TGTGCCAGCCCTGGGCCGGGACAGGGTCCCTCGTCGAACACCGGGGAGCTGTTTTTT.

This chain joins TRBV6-1 and TRBJ2-5; 8 bases line up with TRBD1. From germline, CDR1 is MNHNS and CDR2 SASEGT. V gave up 6 bases and J gave up 5 bases; unmatched junction bases: 5. This CDR3 contains 13 residues. The CDR3 DNA sequence: TGTGCCAGCAGGAGACAGGGGTTGGAGACCCAGTACTTC. Amino acids: CASRRQGLETQYF.

This chain uses TRBV19 with TRBJ2-7, with TRBD1 as a possible D gene (5 bases). Germline V lookup: CDR1 LNHDA, CDR2 SQIVND (reference sequence). The CDR3 has 15 residues. V was cut by 6 bases and J by 5 bases, with 20 bases left in between. The CDR3 protein is CASSPNTRVVDEQYF. CDR3 in DNA: TGTGCCAGTAGCCCAAACACCAGGGTAGTCGACGAGCAGTACTTC.

This chain uses TRBV10-3 with TRBJ2-2; D gene ambiguous. CDR1 ENHRY and CDR2 SYGVKD come from the germline V gene. V gave up 5 bases and J gave up 4 bases, with 5 bases separating them. The CDR3 spans 12 residues. The CDR3 DNA is TGTGCCATCAGTCAGAGCACCGGGGAGCTGTTTTTT. Amino acids: CAISQSTGELFF.

Worth noting for this clone: Other DNA sequences from this sample encode an identical CDR3 as well. This chain joins TRBV18 and TRBJ2-5, with D possibly matching TRBD2 (6 bases). CDR1 and CDR2 (germline): KGHSH, LQKENI. V shed 3 bases and J shed 2 bases, with 10 bases lying between them. There are 14 residues in the CDR3. The CDR3: CASSPGLAQETQYF. Here the CDR3 DNA reads TGTGCCAGCTCACCGGGTCTAGCGCAAGAGACCCAGTACTTC.

This clone appeared a single time. One end of the junction fails to match germline, which may point to a read error. The V call is TRBV7-7, the J call TRBJ2-1; 7 positions match TRBD2. Germline V gene data show CDR1 as SSHAT and CDR2 as FNYEAQ (reference sequence). The CDR3 extends over 15 amino acids. The CDR3 here is CASSPTAGLINEQFF. The CDR3 nucleotides read TGTGCTAGCAGCCCGACAGCGGGGTTAATCAATGAGCAGTTCTTC.